The source of this T cell receptor (beta chain) is a study of T-cell memory formation after mild COVID-19. Study-level findings and limits: Clones that contracted from day 15 to 85 had balanced CD4/CD8; later expanders were CD4+ biased. Researchers found some responding clones in pre-infection memory, a sign that cross-reactive memory joined.

The authors produced TCR alpha and TCR beta cDNA libraries with sample barcodes and UMIs by 5'RACE using constant-segment primers. TCRdb itself ran the 5' RACE reads through MiXCR, one entry per CDR3 protein. The sample shows under 300,000 distinct CDR3 sequences, 15% to 20% of them seen only once. V lost 0 bases, J lost 8 bases, and 19 bases lay in between. This CDR3 contains 16 residues. Germline V gene sequence: CDR1 MGHRA, CDR2 YSYEKL. This clonotype was counted only a few times. The antigen is not known. Sequenced input: PBMCs or a T cell subset sorted from them (not recorded which). The gene calls are TRBV4-1 and TRBJ1-2, with unresolved D. The clonotype was recovered from a man between 18 and 29 years old who had mild COVID-19 (a few samples of this study predate the infection). Cell type and time point are not known. In DNA form, the CDR3 reads TGCGCCAGCAGCCAAGATAATATAAAGGCCGGCCGGGGCTACACCTTC. It translates to CASSQDNIKAGRGYTF.